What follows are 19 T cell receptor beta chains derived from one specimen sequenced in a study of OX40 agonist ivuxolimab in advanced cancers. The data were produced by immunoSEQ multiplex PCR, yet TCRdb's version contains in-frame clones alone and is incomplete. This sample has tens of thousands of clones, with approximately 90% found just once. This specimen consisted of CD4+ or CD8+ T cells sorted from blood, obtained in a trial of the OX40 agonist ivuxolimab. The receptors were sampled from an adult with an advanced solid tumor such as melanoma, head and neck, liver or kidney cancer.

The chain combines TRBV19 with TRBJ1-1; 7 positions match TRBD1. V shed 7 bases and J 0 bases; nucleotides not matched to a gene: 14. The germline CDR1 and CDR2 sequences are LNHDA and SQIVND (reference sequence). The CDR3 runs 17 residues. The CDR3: CASTGTDRTGMNTEAFF. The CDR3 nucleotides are TGTGCCAGTACCGGGACAGATCGAACGGGGATGAACACTGAAGCTTTCTTT.

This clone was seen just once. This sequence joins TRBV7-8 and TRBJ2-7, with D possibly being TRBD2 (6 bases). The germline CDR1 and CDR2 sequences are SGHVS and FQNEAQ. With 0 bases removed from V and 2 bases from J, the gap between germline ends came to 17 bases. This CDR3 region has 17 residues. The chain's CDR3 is CASSLAPGERAPYEQYF. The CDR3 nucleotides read TGTGCCAGCAGCTTAGCGCCGGGGGAACGGGCCCCCTACGAGCAGTACTTC.

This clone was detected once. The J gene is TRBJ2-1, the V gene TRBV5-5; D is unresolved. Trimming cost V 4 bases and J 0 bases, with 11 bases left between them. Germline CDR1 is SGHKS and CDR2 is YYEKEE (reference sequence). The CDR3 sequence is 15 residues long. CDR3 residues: CASSPAFTSYNEQFF. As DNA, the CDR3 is TGTGCCAGCAGCCCCGCTTTTACCTCCTACAATGAGCAGTTCTTC.

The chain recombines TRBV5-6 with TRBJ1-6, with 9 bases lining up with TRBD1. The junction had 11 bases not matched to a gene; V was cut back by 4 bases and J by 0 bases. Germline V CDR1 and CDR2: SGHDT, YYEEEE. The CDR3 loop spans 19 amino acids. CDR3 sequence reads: CASSIISGQGRSYNSPLHF. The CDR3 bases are TGTGCCAGCAGCATAATATCGGGACAGGGTCGCTCCTATAATTCACCCCTCCACTTT.

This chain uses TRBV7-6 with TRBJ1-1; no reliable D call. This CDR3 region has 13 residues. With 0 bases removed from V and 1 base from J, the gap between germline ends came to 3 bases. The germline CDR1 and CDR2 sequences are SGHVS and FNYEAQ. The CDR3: CASSLAQNTEAFF. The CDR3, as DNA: TGTGCCAGCAGCTTAGCGCAGAACACTGAAGCTTTCTTT.

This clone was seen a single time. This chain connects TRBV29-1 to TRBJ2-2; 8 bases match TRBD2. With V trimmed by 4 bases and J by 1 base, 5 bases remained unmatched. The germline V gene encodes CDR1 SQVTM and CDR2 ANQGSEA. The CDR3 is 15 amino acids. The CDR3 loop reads CSVVPSGQNTGELFF. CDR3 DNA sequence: TGCAGCGTTGTTCCTAGCGGGCAGAACACCGGGGAGCTGTTTTTT.

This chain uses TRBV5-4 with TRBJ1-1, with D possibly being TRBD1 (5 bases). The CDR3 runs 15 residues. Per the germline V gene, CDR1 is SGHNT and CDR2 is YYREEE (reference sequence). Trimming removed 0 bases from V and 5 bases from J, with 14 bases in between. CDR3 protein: CASSLGEGRSTEAFF. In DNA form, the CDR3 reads TGTGCCAGCAGCTTGGGGGAGGGGCGCAGTACTGAAGCTTTCTTT.

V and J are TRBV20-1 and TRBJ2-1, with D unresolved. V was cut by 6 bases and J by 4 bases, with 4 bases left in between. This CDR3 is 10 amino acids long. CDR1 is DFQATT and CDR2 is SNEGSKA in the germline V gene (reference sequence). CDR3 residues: CSAPYNEQFF. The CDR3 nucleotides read TGCAGTGCCCCATACAATGAGCAGTTCTTC.

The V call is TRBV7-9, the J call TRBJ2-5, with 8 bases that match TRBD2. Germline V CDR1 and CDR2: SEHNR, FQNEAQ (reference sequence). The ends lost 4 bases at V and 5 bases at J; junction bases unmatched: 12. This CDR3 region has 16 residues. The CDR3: CASSYRGREGRETQYF. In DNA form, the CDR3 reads TGTGCCAGCAGCTATAGGGGTCGGGAGGGCCGCGAGACCCAGTACTTC.

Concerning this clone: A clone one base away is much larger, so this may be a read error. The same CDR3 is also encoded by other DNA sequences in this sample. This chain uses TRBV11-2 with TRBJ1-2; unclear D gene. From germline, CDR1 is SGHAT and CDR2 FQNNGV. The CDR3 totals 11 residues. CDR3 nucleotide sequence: TGTGCCAGCAGCTTTAACTATGGTTACACCTTC. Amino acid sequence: CASSFNYGYTF.

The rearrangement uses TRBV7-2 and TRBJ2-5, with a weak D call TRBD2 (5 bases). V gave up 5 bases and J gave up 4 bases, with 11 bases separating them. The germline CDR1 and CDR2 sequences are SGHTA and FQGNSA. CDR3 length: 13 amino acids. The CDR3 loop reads CASSLAGLETQYF. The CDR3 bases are TGTGCCAGCAGCCTCGCGGGTCTAGAGACCCAGTACTTC.

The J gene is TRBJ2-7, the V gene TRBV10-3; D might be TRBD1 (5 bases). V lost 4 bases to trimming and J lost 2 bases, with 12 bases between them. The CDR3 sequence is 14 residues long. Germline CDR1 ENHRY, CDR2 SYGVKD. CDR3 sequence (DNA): TGTGCCATCAGTGCCACCCAGACAGCCTACGAGCAGTACTTC. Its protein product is CAISATQTAYEQYF.

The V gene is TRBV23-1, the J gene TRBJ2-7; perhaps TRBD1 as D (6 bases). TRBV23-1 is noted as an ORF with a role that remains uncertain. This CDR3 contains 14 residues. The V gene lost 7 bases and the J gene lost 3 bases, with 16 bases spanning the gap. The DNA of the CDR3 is TGCGCCAGCAAACCCCCCTCGGACAGCTACGAGCAGTACTTC. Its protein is CASKPPSDSYEQYF.

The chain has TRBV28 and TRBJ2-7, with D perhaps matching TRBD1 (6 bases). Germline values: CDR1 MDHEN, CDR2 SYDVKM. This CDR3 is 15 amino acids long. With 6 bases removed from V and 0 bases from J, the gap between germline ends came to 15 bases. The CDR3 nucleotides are TGTGCCAGCAGAGGGGGACAAGGGAACTCCTACGAGCAGTACTTC. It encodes CASRGGQGNSYEQYF.

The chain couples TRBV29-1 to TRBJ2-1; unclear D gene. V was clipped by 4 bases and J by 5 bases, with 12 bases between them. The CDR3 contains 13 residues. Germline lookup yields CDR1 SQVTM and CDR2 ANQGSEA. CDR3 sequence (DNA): TGCAGCGTTGTCGGCGCCGGAAACAATGAGCAGTTCTTC. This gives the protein CSVVGAGNNEQFF.

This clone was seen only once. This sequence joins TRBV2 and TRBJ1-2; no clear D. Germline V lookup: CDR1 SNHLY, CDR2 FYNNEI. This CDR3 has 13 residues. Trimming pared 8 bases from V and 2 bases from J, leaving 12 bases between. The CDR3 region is CASSLGLNYGYTF. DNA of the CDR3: TGTGCCAGCTCCCTAGGGCTAAACTATGGCTACACCTTC. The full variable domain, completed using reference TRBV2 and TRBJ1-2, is EPEVTQTPSHQVTQMGQEVILRCVPISNHLYFYWYRQILGQKVEFLVSFYNNEISEKSEIFDDQFSVERPDGSNFTLKIRSTKLEDSAMYFCASSLGLNYGYTFGSGTRLTVV.

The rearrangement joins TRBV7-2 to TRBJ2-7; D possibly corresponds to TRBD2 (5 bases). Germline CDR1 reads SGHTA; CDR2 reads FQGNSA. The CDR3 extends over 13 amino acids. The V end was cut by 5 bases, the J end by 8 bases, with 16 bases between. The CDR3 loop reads CASSPTTSYKQYF. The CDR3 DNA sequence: TGTGCCAGCAGCCCGACTACTTCTTATAAGCAGTACTTC.

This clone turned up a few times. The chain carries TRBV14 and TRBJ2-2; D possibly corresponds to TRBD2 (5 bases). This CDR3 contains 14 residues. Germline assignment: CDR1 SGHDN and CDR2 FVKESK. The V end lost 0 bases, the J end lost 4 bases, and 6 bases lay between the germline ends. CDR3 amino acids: CASSQDRGTGELFF. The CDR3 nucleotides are TGTGCCAGCAGCCAAGATCGGGGCACCGGGGAGCTGTTTTTT.

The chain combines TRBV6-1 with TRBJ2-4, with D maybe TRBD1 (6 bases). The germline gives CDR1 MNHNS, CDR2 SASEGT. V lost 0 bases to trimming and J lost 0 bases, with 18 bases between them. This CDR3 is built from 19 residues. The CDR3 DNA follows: TGTGCCAGCAGTGAAGCTTTAGGGGGAATTTCCCTAGCCAAAAACATTCAGTACTTC. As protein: CASSEALGGISLAKNIQYF.